The rows below give T cell receptor beta chains drawn from one sample of a study of human CD8 memory T cell subsets. Reanalyzing the 5' RACE reads, TCRdb keeps one entry per CDR3 protein, without DNA. Here the sample table reports some 11,000 distinct CDR3 sequences. The specimen was CD8+ T cells from PBMCs. The receptors here all came from a human donor in good health. Both conserved end residues are part of each CDR3. Fields, in order: V gene, J gene, clone size, CDR3 protein. The size of a clone is reported for some rows only, either as once, few or many, or as a class for expanded clones.

>TRBV12-3/TRBV12-4|TRBJ1-1|NA
CASSLESNMNTEAFF
>TRBV7-2|TRBJ1-1|medium-sized
CASSLTGVGEAFF
>TRBV6-1|TRBJ2-7|NA
CASSPGQYYEQYF
>TRBV10-3|TRBJ2-1|NA
CAIKGQGSSDEQFF
>TRBV18|TRBJ2-7|NA
CASSGDLYEQYF
>TRBV20-1|TRBJ2-7|NA
CSARVQGEYEQYF
>TRBV25-1|TRBJ2-5|NA
CASSERGKPQQETQYF
>TRBV7-9|TRBJ2-2|NA
CASTPPQGTGELFF
>TRBV6-2/TRBV6-3|TRBJ1-2|medium-sized
CASTHRAESAGYTF
>TRBV29-1|TRBJ2-3|medium-sized
CSVNGGVRSTDTQYF
>TRBV20-1|TRBJ2-1|hyperexpanded
CSASPGRIYNEQFF
>TRBV30|TRBJ2-3|NA
CAWSPTGQGTDTQYF
>TRBV7-3|TRBJ2-3|NA
CASSLSSGSTDTQYF
>TRBV14|TRBJ2-1|medium-sized
CASSQELPQEKQFF
>TRBV28|TRBJ2-3|NA
CASSPAPTSLDTDTQYF
>TRBV7-3|TRBJ2-2|NA
CASSLWGHDTGELFF
>TRBV7-6|TRBJ1-1|NA
CASSSSGIGEAFF
>TRBV4-3|TRBJ1-1|NA
CASSQDPGNTEAFF
>TRBV18|TRBJ2-2|NA
CASSPRDRANTGELFF
>TRBV29-1|TRBJ2-1|NA
CSARTRSDEQFF
>TRBV7-9|TRBJ2-1|NA
CASSSGLAGEVFNEQFF
>TRBV12-3/TRBV12-4|TRBJ1-2|medium-sized
CASSLAFQGSYGYTF
>TRBV7-9|TRBJ2-7|NA
CASSLPLREQYF
>TRBV5-3|TRBJ1-1|NA
CARSYLGLPGQIDAFF
>TRBV29-1|TRBJ2-3|NA
CSVHPREEASGSSDTQYF
>TRBV5-1|TRBJ2-3|NA
CASSLAGQGYTDTQYF
>TRBV7-9|TRBJ2-7|NA
CASSLTGPSYEQYF
>TRBV12-3/TRBV12-4|TRBJ2-1|NA
CASSTGAYNEQFF
>TRBV24-1|TRBJ2-5|NA
CATGTNQETQYF
>TRBV29-1|TRBJ1-1|NA
CSVGGEDTEAFF
>TRBV29-1|TRBJ2-5|NA
CSVAAWTGGAKTQYF
>TRBV18|TRBJ2-3|medium-sized
CASSPWTSGNGTDTQYF
>TRBV6-2/TRBV6-3|TRBJ2-7|NA
CATTLLADYEQYF
>TRBV7-8|TRBJ1-4|NA
CASSDWDIANEKLFF
>TRBV25-1|TRBJ2-7|NA
CASGKGEGYEQYF
>TRBV20-1|TRBJ1-5|NA
CSARGTANYSNQPQHF
>TRBV6-5|TRBJ1-6|NA
CASSYGKNSGSPLHF
>TRBV12-3/TRBV12-4|TRBJ2-2|NA
CASTGLNTGELFF
>TRBV28|TRBJ2-7|NA
CASSFVSLAGTPYEQYF
>TRBV6-6|TRBJ2-2|NA
CASSDGLAANTVELFF
>TRBV2|TRBJ2-3|medium-sized
CASRPGGLRDTDTQYF
>TRBV28|TRBJ2-1|NA
CASSLPVREGLNNEQFF
>TRBV7-9|TRBJ2-1|NA
CASSSPWGGGKDNEQFF
>TRBV11-1|TRBJ2-7|NA
CASSGAWGRSYEQYF
>TRBV4-1|TRBJ2-7|NA
CASSQDSASGAPYEQYF
>TRBV6-5|TRBJ1-1|NA
CASSYRQENTEAFF
>TRBV19|TRBJ2-2|NA
CASSTLDRANTGELFF
>TRBV7-9|TRBJ1-1|NA
CASSLGQLEAFF
>TRBV7-6|TRBJ2-7|NA
CASSSESGSYEQYF
>TRBV4-3|TRBJ2-2|NA
CASSQSLDRANTGELFF